Listed below are T cell receptor beta chains from one sample, sequenced in a study of Ad26.COV2.S vaccination and SARS-CoV-2 variants. Clones were sequenced by immunoSEQ multiplex PCR, and TCRdb holds only the in-frame ones, with some missing. The table records 400,000 or so clones, approximately 90% of them present only once. This specimen was peripheral blood, taken in a trial of Ad26.COV2.S vaccine versus placebo. The receptor set was obtained from a person between 18 and 59 years old who received the Ad26.COV2.S COVID-19 vaccine or a placebo. The CDR3 runs from the conserved cysteine through the conserved F or W. A D gene is named only where the DNA matches it firmly.

v_gene	d_gene	j_gene	CDR3aa
TRBV2	-	TRBJ1-2	CASSRSYGYTF
TRBV7-2	-	TRBJ1-5	CASSLEVNQPQHF
TRBV5-6	-	TRBJ2-3	CASSLLGVRTDTQYF
TRBV30	TRBD1	TRBJ1-4	CAWRGQGDEKLFF
TRBV7-8	-	TRBJ1-4	CASSLEPPGLNEKLFF
TRBV7-9	TRBD2	TRBJ2-2	CASSLLRLAGTGELFF
TRBV7-9	-	TRBJ1-6	CASSLDMGNSPLHF
TRBV5-1	TRBD1	TRBJ1-1	CASSLDLRGLRAFF
TRBV6-1	-	TRBJ1-3	CASSDVASGNTIYF
TRBV5-1	-	TRBJ2-7	CASSLDVTVSYEQYF
TRBV4-2	-	TRBJ1-5	CASSQVGAQPQHF
TRBV5-1	-	TRBJ2-3	CASSLETQDTQYF
TRBV9	-	TRBJ1-2	CASSVSGTMGYGYTF
TRBV27	-	TRBJ1-2	CASSLEGYGYTF
TRBV5-1	-	TRBJ1-2	CASSLLGEYGYTF
TRBV10-1	TRBD1	TRBJ1-1	CASSEARSGQSSPEAFF
TRBV4-1	TRBD1	TRBJ1-2	CASSQEGGQGLGNGYTF
TRBV18	TRBD1	TRBJ2-7	CASSPRQGAYLTGLTYEQYF
TRBV5-6	TRBD2	TRBJ2-5	CASTSVGTRSWETQYF
TRBV5-1	-	TRBJ2-7	CASSLERIYEQYF
TRBV25-1	TRBD2	TRBJ2-3	CASSLGGSGVTTDTQYF
TRBV4-3	-	TRBJ1-6	CASSQDLEGSPLHF
TRBV5-6	TRBD2	TRBJ2-5	CASSGRLAGAKYF
TRBV5-6	-	TRBJ1-3	CASSLYAGLGNTIYF
TRBV21-1	-	TRBJ1-6	CASSTMSRDRVLSSYNSPLHF
TRBV24-1	-	TRBJ2-2	CATSEGRETGELFF
TRBV24-1	-	TRBJ1-5	CATSDLPSQPQHF
TRBV10-2	TRBD2	TRBJ2-1	CASRDLAGGYNEQFF
TRBV5-6	-	TRBJ1-4	CASRRRPVKLFF
TRBV5-1	-	TRBJ2-7	CASSLGPGDEQYF
TRBV5-6	TRBD1	TRBJ2-1	CASSQGARVGNEQFF
TRBV20-1	-	TRBJ2-5	CSATEGTQYF
TRBV9	-	TRBJ1-4	CASSVGPAKEEKLFF
TRBV4-1	-	TRBJ1-6	CASSQDSGANSPLHF
TRBV2	TRBD1	TRBJ1-5	CASSGTGYSNQPQHF
TRBV5-5	TRBD1	TRBJ1-5	CASSRTGSDQPQHF
TRBV6-5	TRBD1	TRBJ1-4	CASSYSVGQGGKLFF
TRBV9	-	TRBJ2-1	CASSPTTRTSELRYNEQFF
TRBV3-1/TRBV3-2	-	TRBJ2-6	CASSQDRRSSGANVLTF
TRBV6-5	-	TRBJ2-7	CASSYSIAGAYEQYF
TRBV24-1	-	TRBJ2-3	CATSDKVGFPDTQYF
TRBV6-5	TRBD2	TRBJ2-1	CASLRGGLGNEQFF